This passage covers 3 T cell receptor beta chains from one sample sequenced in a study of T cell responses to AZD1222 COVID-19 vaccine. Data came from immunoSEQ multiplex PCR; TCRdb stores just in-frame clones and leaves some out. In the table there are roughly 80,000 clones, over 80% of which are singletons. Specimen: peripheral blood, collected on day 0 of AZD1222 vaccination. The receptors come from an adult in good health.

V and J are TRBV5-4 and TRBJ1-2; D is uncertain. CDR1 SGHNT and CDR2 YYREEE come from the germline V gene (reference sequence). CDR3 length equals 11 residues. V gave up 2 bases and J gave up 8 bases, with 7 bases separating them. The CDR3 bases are TGTGCCAGCAGCTTCCTGAGAGGCTACACCTTC. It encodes CASSFLRGYTF.

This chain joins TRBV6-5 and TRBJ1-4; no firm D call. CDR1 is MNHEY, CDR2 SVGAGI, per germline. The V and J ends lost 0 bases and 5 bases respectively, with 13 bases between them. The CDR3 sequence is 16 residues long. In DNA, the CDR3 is TGTGCCAGCAGTTACTCGAGGTACACGGGAAATGAAAAACTGTTTTTT. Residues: CASSYSRYTGNEKLFF.

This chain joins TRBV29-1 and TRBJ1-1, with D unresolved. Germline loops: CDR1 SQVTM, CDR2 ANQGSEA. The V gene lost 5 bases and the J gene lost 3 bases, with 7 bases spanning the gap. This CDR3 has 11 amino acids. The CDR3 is CSVLEYTEAFF. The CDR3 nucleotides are TGCAGCGTTTTGGAGTACACTGAAGCTTTCTTT.